Following are 25 T cell receptor beta chains from one sample sequenced in a study of read filtering for tumor transcriptome and immune sequencing (dated by TCRdb to between 2020 and 2021). Sequenced on an Illumina HiSeq 4000. Starting from roughly 0.4 ug RNA, TCR libraries were constructed with the Immunoverse kit using molecular barcoded adaptors that cover the alpha/delta and beta/gamma chains. TCRdb reran the public reads through fastp at Q25 and MiXCR, keeping productive beta chains. Each entry is one CDR3 protein sequence, shown with its most common DNA and genes. The sample records 25,000 to 35,000 distinct CDR3 sequences, about 18% of which are singletons. Of the sample, approximately 16% falls within the top ten clones. The sequencing sample was made of a population of CD138-negative cells sorted from bone marrow. The sample's cell subset or site, from its label and the paper: bone marrow mononuclear cells depleted of CD138+ plasma/myeloma cells by negative magnetic selection. These receptors originate from a donor aged 40 or over with multiple myeloma.

This clonotype was counted many times. The chain combines TRBV6-6 with TRBJ2-1; unclear D gene. Germline V gene sequence: CDR1 MNHNY, CDR2 SVGAGI (reference sequence). The CDR3 extends over 11 amino acids. The V and J ends lost 4 bases and 10 bases respectively, with 8 bases between them. This CDR3 reads CASSSFKEQFF. CDR3 in DNA: TGTGCCAGCAGTTCCTTTAAAGAGCAGTTCTTC.

This clonotype was observed many times. V gene TRBV12-5 combines with J gene TRBJ1-1, with D possibly being TRBD1 (6 bases). Looked up from germline, CDR1 is LGHNT and CDR2 is FRNRAP. This CDR3 has 15 amino acids. Trimming cost V 2 bases and J 5 bases, with 15 bases left between them. CDR3 residues: CASGLTWGRRTEAFF. For the CDR3, the DNA is TGTGCTAGTGGTTTGACTTGGGGGCGAAGGACTGAAGCTTTCTTT.

This chain joins TRBV6-6 and TRBJ2-5; TRBD2 agrees at 9 bases. J was trimmed by 4 bases and V by 5 bases; bases with no gene match: 2. The germline V gene encodes CDR1 MNHNY and CDR2 SVGAGI (reference sequence). This CDR3 has 13 residues. The CDR3 bases are TGTGCCAGCAGTAAACTAGCGGGAGAGACCCAGTACTTC. It yields the protein CASSKLAGETQYF.

This clonotype was observed many times. The chain combines TRBV28 with TRBJ2-7; TRBD1 agrees at 8 bases. This CDR3 is built from 15 residues. Trimming took 6 bases from V and 4 from J; bases not matched to a gene: 11. Germline V gene data show CDR1 as MDHEN and CDR2 as SYDVKM. CDR3 residues: CASRGQDSGKYEQYF. The CDR3 DNA is TGTGCCAGCAGGGGACAGGACTCGGGGAAATACGAGCAGTACTTC.

This chain joins TRBV2 and TRBJ2-1; no definite D call. This CDR3 has 12 residues. With 8 bases removed from V and 3 bases from J, the gap between germline ends came to 8 bases. Germline V gene data show CDR1 as SNHLY and CDR2 as FYNNEI. The CDR3 loop is CASGQDYNEQFF. For the CDR3, the DNA is TGTGCCAGCGGGCAAGACTACAATGAGCAGTTCTTC.

This clonotype was detected only a few times. This CDR3 reads CSVERQGTTEAFF. The CDR3 DNA is TGCAGCGTTGAACGACAGGGGACCACTGAAGCTTTCTTT. V gene TRBV29-1 combines with J gene TRBJ1-1; 8 bases map to TRBD1. Germline V CDR1 and CDR2: SQVTM, ANQGSEA. J gave up 4 bases and V 2 bases, and 3 bases lay outside the gene matches. The CDR3 consists of 13 residues.

To note about this clonotype: A read error may explain this, as a much larger clone is one base away. The chain employs TRBV7-9 and TRBJ2-5, with 9 bases lining up with TRBD2. The CDR3 spans 15 residues. From germline, CDR1 is SEHNR and CDR2 FQNEAQ (reference sequence). DNA for the CDR3: TGTGCCAGCAGCTTCCCGACTAGCGGACAAGAGATCCAGTACTTC. Translation: CASSFPTSGQEIQYF.

This clonotype has ten or more counts. The genes are TRBV7-8 and TRBJ2-3; D perhaps matches TRBD1 (5 bases). There are 16 residues in the CDR3. The V end was cut by 3 bases, the J end by 2 bases, with 15 bases between. Germline CDR1 reads SGHVS; CDR2 reads FQNEAQ. The CDR3 coding sequence is TGTGCCAGCAGCTTCGACACAGGCTCTCACACAGATACGCAGTATTTT. It translates to CASSFDTGSHTDTQYF.

This clonotype was observed at least ten times. The chain combines TRBV29-1 with TRBJ2-3; TRBD2 matches 8 bases. The CDR3 length is 14 residues. Germline loops: CDR1 SQVTM, CDR2 ANQGSEA. V dropped 4 bases and J dropped 4; count of bases not matched to a gene: 7. CDR3 coding DNA: TGCAGCGTTGTTCCGGGACTAGACCCAGATACGCAGTATTTT. Its translation is CSVVPGLDPDTQYF.

This clonotype was observed at least ten times. The chain has TRBV7-9 and TRBJ2-1; 8 positions agree with TRBD2. CDR1 is SEHNR, CDR2 FQNEAQ, per germline (reference sequence). This CDR3 is built from 16 residues. With V trimmed by 5 bases and J by 5 bases, 11 bases remained unmatched. The DNA of the CDR3 is TGTGCCAGCAGCCCCCAGGGTCTAGCGGGTAACAATGAGCAGTTCTTC. This sequence encodes CASSPQGLAGNNEQFF.

This clonotype has only one observation. The junction departs from germline at one end; a sequencing error may be responsible. The chain couples TRBV28 to TRBJ2-2; 8 bases map to TRBD1. CDR3 length: 15 residues. CDR1 is MDHEN, CDR2 SYDVKM, per germline. CDR3: CASSLNRGITGGLFF. CDR3 coding DNA: TGTGCCAGCAGTCTAAACAGGGGGATCACCGGGGGGCTGTTTTTT.

This clonotype was counted many times. The CDR3 nucleotides read TGTGCCAGCAGTTACACCGGGCCCCGGGGGGAGACCCAGTACTTC. Its translation: CASSYTGPRGETQYF. V is TRBV6-6 and J is TRBJ2-5, with D perhaps TRBD2 (6 bases). Trimming removed 2 bases at V and 5 bases at J, with 15 bases between. The CDR3 totals 15 residues. CDR1 and CDR2 from the germline V gene are MNHNY and SVGAGI (reference sequence).

There are many counts of this clonotype. The chain combines TRBV28 with TRBJ2-1; 9 nucleotides align to TRBD1. The germline V gene encodes CDR1 MDHEN and CDR2 SYDVKM. Unmatched junction bases numbered 9, after V lost 6 bases and J lost 0 bases. The CDR3 is 17 residues long. In nucleotides, the CDR3 is TGTGCCAGCAGAGAAACAGGGGGCTTGACCTCCTACAATGAGCAGTTCTTC. Residues: CASRETGGLTSYNEQFF.

There are many counts of this clonotype. The J gene is TRBJ1-2, the V gene TRBV27; the D gene is possibly TRBD1 (6 bases). The V end was cut by 6 bases, the J end by 4 bases, with 9 bases between. In germline, CDR1 is MNHEY, CDR2 SMNVEV (reference sequence). This CDR3 is 12 amino acids long. The CDR3 DNA sequence: TGTGCCAGCAGCTTACAGGGCTATGGCTACACCTTC. The encoded protein is CASSLQGYGYTF.

This clonotype was picked up many times. CDR3 bases: TGTGCCTGGAGTGTATTGGGCTCTGGAAACACCATATATTTT. It yields the protein CAWSVLGSGNTIYF. This rearrangement joins TRBV30 to TRBJ1-3; D is undetermined. Deletions cut 0 bases from V and 0 bases from J, with 6 bases between. There are 14 residues in the CDR3. The germline V gene has CDR1 GTSNPN and CDR2 SVGIG (reference sequence).

This clonotype has ten or more counts. This chain joins TRBV28 and TRBJ2-7, with D tentatively TRBD2 (5 bases). Germline lookup yields CDR1 MDHEN and CDR2 SYDVKM. V was cut by 2 bases and J by 5 bases, with 16 bases left in between. CDR3 length: 15 residues. The CDR3 region is CASSLRGAAPDEQYF. The CDR3 region has the DNA TGTGCCAGCAGTTTACGGGGAGCAGCTCCGGACGAGCAGTACTTC.

Concerning this clonotype itself: With a far larger clone one base away, a read error is the likely cause. The CDR3 carries no conserved terminal phenylalanine or tryptophan, so it likely arises from a read error. The limits of the CDR3 on the DNA are not certain, so only TCRdb's listed CDR3 is given. This chain uses TRBV10-3 with TRBJ2-4. CDR1 ENHRY and CDR2 SYGVKD come from the germline V gene. The CDR3 spans 11 amino acids, including both terminal residues. CDR3 amino acids: CAISELDTQYL.

The sample holds many counts of this clonotype. J is TRBJ1-1 and V is TRBV25-1; D is uncertain. Germline CDR1 reads MGHDK; CDR2 reads SYGVNS. The CDR3 is made up of 13 amino acids. Trimming left V 7 bases short and J 5 bases short, with 14 bases between. As DNA, the CDR3 is TGTGCCAGCACCCGGGCGGGGAGGACTGAAGCTTTCTTT. This gives the protein CASTRAGRTEAFF.

In its sample, this clonotype was seen many times. The CDR3 DNA reads as TGTGCCAGCAGCTTAGAGTATCCAGGCCCGAGTGAAAAACTGTTTTTT. Encoded protein: CASSLEYPGPSEKLFF. The chain combines TRBV7-8 with TRBJ1-4; no clear D. The CDR3 consists of 16 residues. Trimming removed 1 base from V and 7 bases from J, with 16 bases in between. Germline lookup yields CDR1 SGHVS and CDR2 FQNEAQ.

This clonotype rates as medium-sized. V usage is TRBV2 and J usage is TRBJ2-1, with D possibly TRBD1 on 5 matching bases. Germline CDR1 reads SNHLY; CDR2 reads FYNNEI. The CDR3 is 15 residues long. The V and J ends lost 5 bases and 0 bases respectively, with 11 bases between them. The CDR3 coding sequence is TGTGCCAGCAGTTTTCAGGGCCTCTCCTACAATGAGCAGTTCTTC. It yields the protein CASSFQGLSYNEQFF.

Ten or more counts support this clonotype. The gene calls are TRBV28 and TRBJ2-5; TRBD2 matches 7 bases. The CDR3 contains 14 residues. The junction had 8 bases not matched to a gene; V was cut back by 9 bases and J by 1 base. Looked up from germline, CDR1 is MDHEN and CDR2 is SYDVKM. CDR3 in amino acids: CASSSSGGQETQYF. The CDR3 nucleotides are TGTGCCAGTTCTAGCTCGGGGGGCCAAGAGACCCAGTACTTC.

In its sample, this clonotype was seen many times. The chain has TRBV9 and TRBJ1-4; 7 nucleotides agree with TRBD1. J was trimmed by 7 bases and V by 2 bases; bases with no gene match: 11. Germline V lookup: CDR1 SGDLS, CDR2 YYNGEE. The CDR3 extends over 16 amino acids. The chain's CDR3 is CASSVDPTGSAEKLFF. In nucleotides, the CDR3 is TGTGCCAGCAGCGTCGACCCGACAGGGTCGGCTGAAAAACTGTTTTTT.

This clonotype has a count of ten or more. J is TRBJ2-7 and V is TRBV10-3; maybe TRBD1 (6 bases). CDR1 is ENHRY and CDR2 is SYGVKD in the germline V gene. This CDR3 has 13 residues. Trimming removed 4 bases from V and 5 bases from J, with 12 bases in between. The CDR3 region is CAISGARDNEQYF. CDR3 DNA: TGTGCCATCAGTGGGGCCAGGGACAACGAGCAGTACTTC.

This clonotype was detected many times. The chain is built from TRBV27 and TRBJ1-5, with 10 bases lining up with TRBD1. V lost 4 bases and J lost 0; bases outside the gene matches: 6. The germline CDR1 and CDR2 sequences are MNHEY and SMNVEV (reference sequence). The CDR3 length is 17 residues. CDR3 in amino acids: CASSSGQGGYSNQPQHF. DNA for the CDR3: TGTGCCAGCAGTTCAGGACAGGGGGGTTATAGCAATCAGCCCCAGCATTTT.

The chain employs TRBV29-1 and TRBJ1-5; D is undetermined. Germline assignment: CDR1 SQVTM and CDR2 ANQGSEA. The V end was cut by 7 bases, the J end by 0 bases, with 19 bases between. The CDR3 runs to 16 residues. The CDR3 sequence is CSASFDAGNSNQPQHF. The CDR3 region has the DNA TGCAGCGCTTCGTTCGACGCAGGAAATAGCAATCAGCCCCAGCATTTT.